This record covers a single T cell receptor beta chain. These data are taken from a study of blood T cell repertoires in COVID-19. About the research overall: The United States, Italy and Spain supplied acute and convalescent COVID-19 samples.

Sequenced by immunoSEQ multiplex PCR; TCRdb stores in-frame clones only, minus some. The sample contains 160,000 or so clones, less than 85% of which appear only once. CDR3 length: 14 amino acids. Trimming took 6 bases from V and 3 from J; bases not matched to a gene: 4. Germline V gene lookup returns CDR1 WSHSY and CDR2 SAAADI. Participant ages covered roughly 18 to 89 years across 25 or so US areas. The V and J genes are TRBV10-2 and TRBJ2-3; TRBD2 aligns across 9 bases. The sample was PBMCs or T cells enriched from blood (not recorded which). The receptor's source is a man in his 60s who had recovered from COVID-19. CDR3 nucleotides: TGCGCCAGCAGCGCGGGACTAGCAACAGATACGCAGTATTTT. Translated: CASSAGLATDTQYF.